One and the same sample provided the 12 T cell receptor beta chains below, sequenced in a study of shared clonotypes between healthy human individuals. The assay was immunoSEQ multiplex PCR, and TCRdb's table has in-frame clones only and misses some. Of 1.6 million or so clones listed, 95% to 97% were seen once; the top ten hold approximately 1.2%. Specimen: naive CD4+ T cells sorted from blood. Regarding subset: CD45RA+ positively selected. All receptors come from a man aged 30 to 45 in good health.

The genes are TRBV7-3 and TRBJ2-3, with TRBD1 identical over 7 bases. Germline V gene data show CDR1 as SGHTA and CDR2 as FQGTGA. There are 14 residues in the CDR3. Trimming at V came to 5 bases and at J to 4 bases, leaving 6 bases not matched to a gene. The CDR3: CASSQRDRADTQYF. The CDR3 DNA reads TGTGCCAGCAGCCAAAGAGACAGGGCAGATACGCAGTATTTT.

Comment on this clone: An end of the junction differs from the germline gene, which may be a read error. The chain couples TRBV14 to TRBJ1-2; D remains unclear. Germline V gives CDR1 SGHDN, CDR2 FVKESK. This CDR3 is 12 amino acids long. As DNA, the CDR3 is TGTGCCAGCAGCCAAGATATTGAGACCCCAAACTTC. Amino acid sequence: CASSQDIETPNF.

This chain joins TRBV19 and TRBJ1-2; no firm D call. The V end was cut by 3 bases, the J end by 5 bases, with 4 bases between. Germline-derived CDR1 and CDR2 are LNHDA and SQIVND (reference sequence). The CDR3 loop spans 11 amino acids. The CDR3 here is CASSMIYGYTF. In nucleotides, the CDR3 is TGTGCCAGTAGTATGATTTATGGCTACACCTTC.

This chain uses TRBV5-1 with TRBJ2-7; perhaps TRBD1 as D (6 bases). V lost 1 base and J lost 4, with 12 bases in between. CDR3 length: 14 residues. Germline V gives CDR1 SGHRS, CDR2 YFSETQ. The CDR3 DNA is TGCGCCAGCAGCTTGACAGGGTCTGGGTACGAGCAGTACTTC. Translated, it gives CASSLTGSGYEQYF.

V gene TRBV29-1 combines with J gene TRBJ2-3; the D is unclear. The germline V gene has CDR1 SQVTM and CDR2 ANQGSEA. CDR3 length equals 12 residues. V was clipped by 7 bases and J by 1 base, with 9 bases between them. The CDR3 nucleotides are TGCAGCGCCGTGTTCGGCACAGATACGCAGTATTTT. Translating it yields CSAVFGTDTQYF.

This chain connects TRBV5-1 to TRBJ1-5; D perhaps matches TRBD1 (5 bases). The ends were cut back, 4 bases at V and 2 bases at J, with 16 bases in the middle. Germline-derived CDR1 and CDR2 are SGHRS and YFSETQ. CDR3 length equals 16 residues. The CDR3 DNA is TGCGCCAGCAGCGCAGCCCCTACGGGGGGCAATCAGCCCCAGCATTTT. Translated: CASSAAPTGGNQPQHF.

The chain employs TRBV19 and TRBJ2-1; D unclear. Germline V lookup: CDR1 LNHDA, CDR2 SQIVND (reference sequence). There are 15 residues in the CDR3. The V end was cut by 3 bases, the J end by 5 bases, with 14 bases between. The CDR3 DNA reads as TGTGCCAGTAGTATGCCCGGGTATGGACACAATGAGCAGTTCTTC. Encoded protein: CASSMPGYGHNEQFF. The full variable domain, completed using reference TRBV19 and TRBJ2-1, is DGGITQSPKYLFRKEGQNVTLSCEQNLNHDAMYWYRQDPGQGLRLIYYSQIVNDFQKGDIAEGYSVSREKKESFPLTVTSAQKNPTAFYLCASSMPGYGHNEQFFGPGTRLTVL.

The CDR3 reads CASSINGGNTEAFF. The CDR3 nucleotides read TGTGCCAGTAGTATCAACGGAGGGAACACTGAAGCTTTCTTT. V gene TRBV19 combines with J gene TRBJ1-1; no clear D. This CDR3 is 14 amino acids long. V was pared by 3 bases and J by 1 base, with 9 bases between. CDR1 LNHDA and CDR2 SQIVND come from the germline V gene (reference sequence).

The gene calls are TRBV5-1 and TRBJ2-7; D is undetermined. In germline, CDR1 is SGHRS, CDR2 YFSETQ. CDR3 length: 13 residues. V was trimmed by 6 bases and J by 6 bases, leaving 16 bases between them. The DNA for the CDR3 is TGCGCCAGCAATGACGGACCGCCGAGCGAGCAGTACTTC. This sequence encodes CASNDGPPSEQYF.

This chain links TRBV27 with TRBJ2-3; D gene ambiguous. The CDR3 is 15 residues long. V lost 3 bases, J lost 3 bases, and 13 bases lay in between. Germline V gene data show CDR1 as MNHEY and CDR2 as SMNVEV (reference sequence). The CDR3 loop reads CASSFSGVGTDTQYF. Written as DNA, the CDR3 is TGTGCCAGCAGTTTTTCCGGAGTTGGTACAGATACGCAGTATTTT.

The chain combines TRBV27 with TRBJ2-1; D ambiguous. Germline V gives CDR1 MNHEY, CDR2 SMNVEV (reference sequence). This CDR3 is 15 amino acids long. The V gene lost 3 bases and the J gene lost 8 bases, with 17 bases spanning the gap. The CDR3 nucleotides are TGTGCCAGCAGTTTTATGTTAGTCGGTCGGGATGAGCAGTTCTTC. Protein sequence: CASSFMLVGRDEQFF.

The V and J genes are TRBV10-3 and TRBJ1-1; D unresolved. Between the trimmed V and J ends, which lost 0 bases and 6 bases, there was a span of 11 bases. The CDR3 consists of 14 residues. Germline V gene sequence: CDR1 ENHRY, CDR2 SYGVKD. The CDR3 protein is CAISESGGMPEAFF. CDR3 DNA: TGTGCCATCAGTGAGTCAGGAGGGATGCCTGAAGCTTTCTTT.